Described below is a single T cell receptor (beta chain) sequence and its context. This entry is derived from a study of shared clonotypes between healthy human individuals. V lost 0 bases, J lost 4 bases, and 13 bases lay in between. The CDR3 spans 15 residues. The V gene's germline CDR1 is SGDLS and CDR2 YYNGEE. Sequencing used immunoSEQ multiplex PCR; TCRdb keeps in-frame clones, though not all of them. The sample lists around 1,100,000 clones, approximately 80% seen once, with roughly 0.82% in the top ten. The TCR was taken from a man between 18 and 29 years old in good health. Some clones in this sample may be carry-over from other donors' samples. The specimen was memory CD4+ T cells from PBMCs. Subset in this sample: CD45RA-negative fraction. V usage is TRBV9 and J usage is TRBJ1-1; perhaps TRBD1 as D (6 bases). This CDR3 reads CASSVGRGSTTEAFF. The CDR3 nucleotides are TGTGCCAGCAGCGTAGGCAGGGGTTCGACCACTGAAGCTTTCTTT.